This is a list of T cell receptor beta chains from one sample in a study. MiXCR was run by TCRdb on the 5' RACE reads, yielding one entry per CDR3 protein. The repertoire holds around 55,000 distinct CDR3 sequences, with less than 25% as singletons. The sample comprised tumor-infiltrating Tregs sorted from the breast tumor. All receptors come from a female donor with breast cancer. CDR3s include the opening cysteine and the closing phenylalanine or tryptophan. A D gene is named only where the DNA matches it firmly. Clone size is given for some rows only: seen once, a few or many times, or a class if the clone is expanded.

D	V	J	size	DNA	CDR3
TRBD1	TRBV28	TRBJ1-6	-	TGTGCCAGCAGTCCACAGACAGGGGCGGAGGATTCACCCCTCCACTTT	CASSPQTGAEDSPLHF
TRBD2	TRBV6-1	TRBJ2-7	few	TGTGCCAGCAGGACTAGCGGGACCGGTACGAGCTCCTACGAGCAGTACTTC	CASRTSGTGTSSYEQYF
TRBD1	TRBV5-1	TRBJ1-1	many	TGCGCCAGCAGCTCCACTCGGACAGGGATGAACACTGAAGCTTTCTTT	CASSSTRTGMNTEAFF
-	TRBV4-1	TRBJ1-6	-	TGCGCCAGCAGCCAGTTACAAGGGTCACCCCTCCACTTT	CASSQLQGSPLHF
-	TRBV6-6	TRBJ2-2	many	TGTGCCAGCAGTTACGAGATCGGGGAGCTGTTTTTT	CASSYEIGELFF
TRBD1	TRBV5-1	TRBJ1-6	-	TGCGCCAGCAGCTTGCGCCCAACCAGGGGGAATTCACCCCTCCACTTT	CASSLRPTRGNSPLHF
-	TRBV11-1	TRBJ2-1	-	TGTGCCAGCAGCCGCCGGAGGCTAGCTTCCTACAATGAGCAGTTCTTC	CASSRRRLASYNEQFF
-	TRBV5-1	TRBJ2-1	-	TGCGCCAGCAGCCCGGACCTCGATGAGCAGTTCTTC	CASSPDLDEQFF
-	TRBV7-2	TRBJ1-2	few	TGTGCCAGCAGCTTAATCCCAGGGACTAACTATGGCTACACCTTC	CASSLIPGTNYGYTF
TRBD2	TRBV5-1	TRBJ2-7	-	TGCGCCAGCAGCAGAGCGGGAGTCTCCTACGAGCAGTACTTC	CASSRAGVSYEQYF
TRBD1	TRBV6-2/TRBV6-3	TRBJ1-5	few	TGTGCCAGCAGTTACTCGATTAACGCGGGACAGGGTACCTCTTCGAGCAATCAGCCCCAGCATTTT	CASSYSINAGQGTSSSNQPQHF
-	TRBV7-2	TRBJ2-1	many	TGTGCCAGCAGCTTCCAGACTATTTATAATGAGCAGTTCTTC	CASSFQTIYNEQFF
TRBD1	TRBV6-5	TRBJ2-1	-	TGTGCCAGCACTACCGGGACAGGATACAATGAGCAGTTCTTC	CASTTGTGYNEQFF
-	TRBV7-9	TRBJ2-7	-	TGTGCCAGCAGCCCGGACAGCTTCAAAACCTACGAGCAGTACTTC	CASSPDSFKTYEQYF
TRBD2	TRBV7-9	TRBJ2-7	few	TGTGCCAGCAGCTTGACTAGCGGGGTCTACGAGCAGTACTTC	CASSLTSGVYEQYF
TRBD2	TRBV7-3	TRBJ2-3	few	TGTGCCAACAGCCGAGGGACTAGAGCAGATACGCAGTATTTT	CANSRGTRADTQYF
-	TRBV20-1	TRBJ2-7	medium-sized	TGCAGTGTTAGCTCCCTGGGGGGGCTTGATTACGAGCAGTACTTC	CSVSSLGGLDYEQYF
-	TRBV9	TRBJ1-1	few	TGTGCCAGCAGCGTAGGGGCTTCACCAGAAGCTTTCTTT	CASSVGASPEAFF
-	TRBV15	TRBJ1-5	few	TGTGCCACCAGCAGAGATGGTGGGGCTAGCAATCAGCCCCAGCATTTT	CATSRDGGASNQPQHF
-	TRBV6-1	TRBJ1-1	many	TGTGCCAGCAGCCAGGGGCGAAGGAACACTGAAGCTTTCTTT	CASSQGRRNTEAFF
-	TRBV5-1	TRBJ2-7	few	TGCGCCAGCAGCGAGACTACTACTGCCTACGAGCAGTACTTC	CASSETTTAYEQYF
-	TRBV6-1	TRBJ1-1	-	TGTGCCAGCAGTGATGGCCCCCCGAACACTGAAGCTTTCTTT	CASSDGPPNTEAFF
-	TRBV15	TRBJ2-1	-	TGTGCCACCAGCGGCCCAACGGGTAATGAGCAGTTCTTC	CATSGPTGNEQFF
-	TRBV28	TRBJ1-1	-	TGTGCCAGCAGGCTCAGCACTGAAGCTTTCTTT	CASRLSTEAFF
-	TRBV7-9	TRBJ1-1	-	TGTGCCAGCAGCTCCCGGGAGGGGCAGAACACTGAAGCTTCCTTT	CASSSREGQNTEASF
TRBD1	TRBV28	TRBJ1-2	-	TGTGCCAGCACCGATACCGCGGACAGGGGGCAAGGCTACACCTTC	CASTDTADRGQGYTF
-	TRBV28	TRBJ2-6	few	TGTGCCAGCAGTTCAGGGCAAGGAGTCTCTGGGGCCAACGTCCTGACTTTC	CASSSGQGVSGANVLTF
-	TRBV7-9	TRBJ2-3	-	TGTGCCAGCAGCTTAGAGTGGAGCACAGATACGCAGTATTTT	CASSLEWSTDTQYF
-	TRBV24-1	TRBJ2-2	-	TGTGCCACCAGTGACCCCCCCGAGGGAGCCGGGGAGCTGTTTTTT	CATSDPPEGAGELFF
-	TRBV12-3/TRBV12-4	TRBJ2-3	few	TGTGCCAGCAGTTTCGCAGATACGCAGTATTTT	CASSFADTQYF
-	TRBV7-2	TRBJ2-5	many	TGTGCCAGCAGCCCAAGACTAGTAGAGACCCAGTACTTC	CASSPRLVETQYF
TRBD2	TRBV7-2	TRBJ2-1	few	TGTGCCAGCAGCTCTGGAACCGGGACTAGCTCCCCCGAGCAGTTCTTC	CASSSGTGTSSPEQFF
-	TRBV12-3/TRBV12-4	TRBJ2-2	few	TGTGCCAGCAGTACATCCCCCGGGGAGCTGTTTTTT	CASSTSPGELFF
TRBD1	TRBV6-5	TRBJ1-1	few	TGTGCCAGCAGTGACAGGACAGGGAACACTGAAGCTTTCTTT	CASSDRTGNTEAFF
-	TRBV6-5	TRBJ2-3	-	TGTGCCAGCAGTTACTCGATTAGCACAGATACGCAGTATTTT	CASSYSISTDTQYF
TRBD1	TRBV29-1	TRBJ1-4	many	TGCAGCGTTAGGGACAGCTTTGCAACTAATGAAAAACTGTTTTTT	CSVRDSFATNEKLFF
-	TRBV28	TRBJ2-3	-	TGTGCCAGCAGTCGCTCCGGGGGCACAGATACGCAGTATTTT	CASSRSGGTDTQYF
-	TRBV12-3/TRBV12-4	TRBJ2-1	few	TGTGCCAGCAGTTTATCCGGGACGTACGGTGAGCAGTTCTTC	CASSLSGTYGEQFF
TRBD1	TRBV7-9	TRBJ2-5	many	TGTGCCAGCAGCCTCCCCCGGGACAGGGGTAGGGAGACCCAGTACTTC	CASSLPRDRGRETQYF
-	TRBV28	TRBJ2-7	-	TGTGCCAGCAGTTTGTCTTGGCAGGGGACCCACGAGCAGTACTTC	CASSLSWQGTHEQYF
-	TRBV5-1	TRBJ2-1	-	TGCGCCAGCAGCTTGGAGTGGGCTAGCCCAAAGAGGTTCTTC	CASSLEWASPKRFF
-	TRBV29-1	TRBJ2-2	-	TGCAGCGCCACTTGGGGTTATAACACCGGGGAGCTGGTTTTT	CSATWGYNTGELVF
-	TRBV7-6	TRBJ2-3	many	TGTGCCAGCAGCCCTGGGAGCACAGATACGCAGTATTTT	CASSPGSTDTQYF
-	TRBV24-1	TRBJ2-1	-	TGTGCCACCAGTGATTCTGGTGGAACAACCAATGAGCAGTTCTTC	CATSDSGGTTNEQFF
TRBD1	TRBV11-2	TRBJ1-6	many	TGTGCCAGCAGCTTAGTCCAGGGGGGAAGTAATTCACCCCTCCACTTT	CASSLVQGGSNSPLHF
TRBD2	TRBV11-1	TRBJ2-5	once	TGTGCCAGCAGCCCGGGGACTAGCGGGCAAGAGACCCAGTACTTC	CASSPGTSGQETQYF
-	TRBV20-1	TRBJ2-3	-	TGCAGTGCTAGAGACTTTCAAGTACTATCCCGGGGAACAGATACGCAGTATTTT	CSARDFQVLSRGTDTQYF
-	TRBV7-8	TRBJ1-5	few	TGTGCCAGCAGCTCTAGTCGGGTCTATAGCAATCAGCCCCAGCATTTT	CASSSSRVYSNQPQHF
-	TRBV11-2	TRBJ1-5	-	TGTGCCAGCAGCACCCAGGGTCGTCAGCCCCAGCATTTT	CASSTQGRQPQHF
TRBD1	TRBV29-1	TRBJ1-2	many	TGCAGCGTTCGGACAGGGTCCAACTATGGCTACACCTTC	CSVRTGSNYGYTF
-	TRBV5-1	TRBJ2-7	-	TGCGCCCTTGTCCGTGGGGGCGGGGCCTCCTCCTACGAGCAGTACTTC	CALVRGGGASSYEQYF